The rows below give T cell receptor beta chains drawn from one sample of a study of CD8+ T cells in alopecia areata. Sequenced by immunoSEQ multiplex PCR; TCRdb stores in-frame clones only, minus some. The sample has 220,000 or so clones, 50% to 65% seen once. Source: CD4+ T cells sorted from blood, taken at week 0. Receptor source: a human donor with alopecia areata. The conserved cysteine and the conserved F or W are not part of the CDR3 here.

TRBJ2-7	TRBV7-9	ASSLTQGYEQY
TRBJ1-1	TRBV6-5	ASSSQGIGNTEAF
TRBJ1-2	TRBV9	ASSATLFYGYT
TRBJ2-7	TRBV15	ATSRAGARDEQY
TRBJ2-7	TRBV29-1	SVEDRGGAPII
TRBJ2-1	TRBV4-1	ASSRTGTASYNEQF
TRBJ1-2	TRBV30	AWNPALRVNYGYT
TRBJ2-1	TRBV10-3	AISEGQYNEQF
TRBJ2-7	TRBV11-1	ASSLGGQEGAYEQY
TRBJ2-7	TRBV29-1	SVGGQSYEQY
TRBJ2-5	TRBV5-1	ASSWGAGAQETQY
TRBJ2-7	TRBV11-2	ASSLLASGPYEQY
TRBJ1-1	TRBV6-1	ASSDPWTDMNTEAF
TRBJ1-2	TRBV30	AWSVPGGSGYT
TRBJ2-3	TRBV4-2	ASSQGRQGAPTDTQY
TRBJ2-1	TRBV15	ATSRDLARGSSQF
TRBJ1-3	TRBV29-1	SVEESRAGNTIY
TRBJ2-1	TRBV11-2	ASSLLGGGAVYNEQF
TRBJ2-3	TRBV5-1	ASRGGTADRD
TRBJ1-6	TRBV5-1	ASSLEGPHNSPLH
TRBJ1-2	TRBV6-5	ASSYSVAGPNGYT
TRBJ1-4	TRBV6-1	ASSDSGWDEKLF
TRBJ1-6	TRBV19	ATTGQGLNSPLH
TRBJ2-3	TRBV20-1	SAAPSETQY
TRBJ2-6	TRBV9	ASSVPGAGANVLT
TRBJ2-3	TRBV23-1	ASRERARTDTQY
TRBJ2-3	TRBV5-4	ASSLPGGRETDTQY
TRBJ2-6	TRBV5-1	ASSPDRGGGGANVLT
TRBJ2-7	TRBV27	ASSLSGSRMYEQY
TRBJ2-4	TRBV11-2	ASSLGPKNIQY
TRBJ2-2	TRBV29-1	SVEKSRLTGELF
TRBJ1-2	TRBV30	AWTKGGAFDGYT
TRBJ1-2	TRBV15	ATKQGPANYGYT
TRBJ2-3	TRBV15	ATSRLGQGSTDTQY
TRBJ1-4	TRBV28	ASSEQNEKLF
TRBJ2-5	TRBV11-2	ASAQGTTSETQY
TRBJ1-1	TRBV2	ASVQTLNTEAF
TRBJ2-6	TRBV9	ASSVGQGFNGANVLT
TRBJ1-2	TRBV6-6	ASSGTVYGYT
TRBJ2-3	TRBV4-2	ASSQLRSGGPTDTQY
TRBJ1-2	TRBV9	ASSVEAGTYGYT
TRBJ2-7	TRBV10-3	AIRTSGGHEQY
TRBJ1-1	TRBV29-1	SVDRGIGTEAF